One sample yielded the 19 T cell receptor beta chains listed below, sequenced in a study of post-analysis software for immune sequencing data (dated by TCRdb to between 2015 and 2016). The paper's findings and limits, for the study overall: Significantly higher frequencies in patients than in controls were found for about 5 TRBV segments, including TRBV5-6, TRBV5-1 and TRBV20-1.

The protocol used for the library was PCR. Reads for this sample came from an Illumina HiSeq 2500. To reduce PCR and sequencing biases, unique molecular identifiers were built into the TCR beta cDNA libraries. Through fastp at Q25 and MiXCR, TCRdb rebuilt clones from the public reads, retaining in-frame beta chains. Each CDR3 protein gets just one entry, which takes the most common genes and DNA from the rows behind it. This sample comprises about 760,000 distinct CDR3 sequences, 25% to 30% of them detected only once. The ten largest clones capture around 0.56% of the sample. For these receptors, no antigen is known. Source material: blood. The receptors stem from a girl between 5 and 17 years old with multiple sclerosis.

This clonotype was detected a few times. The chain links TRBV5-5 to TRBJ2-3, with 11 bases lining up with TRBD1. J lost 7 bases, V lost 0 bases, and 4 bases had no gene match. The length of the CDR3 is 15 residues. Germline V lookup: CDR1 SGHKS, CDR2 YYEKEE (reference sequence). CDR3 bases: TGTGCCAGCAGCTTGGGGGACAGGGGGTGGAATACGCAGTATTTT. Its translation is CASSLGDRGWNTQYF.

The chain carries TRBV12-3 or TRBV12-4 and TRBJ2-3, with 8 bases identical to TRBD2. Unmatched junction bases numbered 6, after V lost 4 bases and J lost 6 bases. The CDR3 spans 14 residues. The CDR3 loop reads CASSSSGRVDTQYF. CDR3 coding DNA: TGTGCCAGCAGTTCCAGCGGGAGAGTCGATACGCAGTATTTT.

This clonotype was counted many times. The chain links TRBV29-1 to TRBJ2-5; TRBD2 aligns across 8 bases. Per germline, CDR1 SQVTM and CDR2 ANQGSEA. The CDR3 sequence is 19 residues long. J gave up 1 base and V 3 bases, and 19 bases lay outside the gene matches. CDR3 nucleotide sequence: TGCAGCGTTGATCGGTTTTTTGGTGATAGAGCGGGAGTCCAAGAGACCCAGTACTTC. Translating gives CSVDRFFGDRAGVQETQYF.

The CDR3 nucleotides are TGCGCCAGCAGCTCGGGACAGGGGAGTGCTGAAGCTTTCTTT. Translating gives CASSSGQGSAEAFF. V and J are TRBV5-1 and TRBJ1-1, with TRBD1 matching 10 bases. V lost 3 bases, J lost 6 bases, and 5 bases stayed unmatched. The length of the CDR3 is 14 residues. From germline, CDR1 is SGHRS and CDR2 YFSETQ.

This clonotype showed up just once. The CDR3 nucleotides are TGCAGCGCCGGGGCAGGGCAACACAACACTGAAGCTTTCTTT. Translating gives CSAGAGQHNTEAFF. The chain combines TRBV29-1 with TRBJ1-1, with a tentative D call TRBD1 (5 bases). This CDR3 spans 14 amino acids. The V gene lost 7 bases and the J gene lost 2 bases, with 17 bases spanning the gap. Germline CDR1 reads SQVTM; CDR2 reads ANQGSEA.

The rearrangement links TRBV7-2 to TRBJ2-3, with 7 bases lining up with TRBD1. The V gene end was trimmed by 1 base and the J gene end by 0 bases; junction bases not matched to a gene: 4. Germline-derived CDR1 and CDR2 are SGHTA and FQGNSA. The length of the CDR3 is 16 residues. The CDR3 is CASSLVGDSSTDTQYF. CDR3 bases: TGTGCCAGCAGCTTAGTCGGGGACAGCAGCACAGATACGCAGTATTTT.

The chain uses TRBV7-9 and TRBJ2-1, with TRBD2 identical over 9 bases. V was pared by 3 bases and J by 7 bases, with 7 bases of the junction left unmatched. The CDR3 is made up of 15 amino acids. CDR1 is SEHNR and CDR2 is FQNEAQ in the germline V gene (reference sequence). CDR3 region: CASSFGRGGPNEQFF. Here the CDR3 DNA reads TGTGCCAGCAGCTTCGGGCGGGGGGGCCCGAATGAGCAGTTCTTC.

In its sample, this clonotype was seen a few times. The chain employs TRBV4-1 and TRBJ1-5; D might be TRBD1 (6 bases). The V gene's germline CDR1 is MGHRA and CDR2 YSYEKL. The CDR3 totals 15 residues. V was pared by 0 bases and J by 6 bases, with 12 bases between. The CDR3 coding sequence is TGCGCCAGCAGCCAAGATTTGGGGGGCGGTCAGCCCCAGCATTTT. The encoded protein is CASSQDLGGGQPQHF.

The gene calls are TRBV9 and TRBJ1-5, with D perhaps matching TRBD1 (6 bases). This CDR3 spans 15 amino acids. The ends were cut back, 3 bases at V and 0 bases at J, with 10 bases in the middle. Germline CDR1 is SGDLS and CDR2 is YYNGEE. CDR3 residues: CASSEGEGSNQPQHF. The CDR3 DNA sequence: TGTGCCAGCAGCGAGGGGGAGGGTAGCAATCAGCCCCAGCATTTT.

This chain uses TRBV7-9 with TRBJ2-3; D uncertain. Germline V CDR1 and CDR2: SEHNR, FQNEAQ (reference sequence). This CDR3 contains 15 residues. The V end lost 5 bases, the J end lost 0 bases, and 12 bases lay between the germline ends. In nucleotides, the CDR3 is TGTGCCAGCAGCCCAACCCCTGCCAGCACAGATACGCAGTATTTT. Translation: CASSPTPASTDTQYF.

This clonotype was observed a handful of times. The rearrangement links TRBV6-2 or TRBV6-3 to TRBJ2-7, with 8 bases that match TRBD2. The CDR3 length is 15 residues. V lost 11 bases, J lost 2 bases, and 14 bases stayed unmatched. Germline V gene data show CDR1 as MNHEY and CDR2 as SVGEGT. The CDR3 DNA follows: TGTGCCGCATCGAAAGGTTTTAGCGGGACCTACGAGCAGTACTTC. It yields the protein CAASKGFSGTYEQYF.

This clonotype has just a few counts. The V gene is TRBV6-1, the J gene TRBJ1-1; 9 bases map to TRBD1. The CDR3 consists of 16 residues. Germline CDR1 and CDR2: MNHNS and SASEGT. V lost 5 bases to trimming and J lost 4 bases; unmatched junction nucleotides: 11. The CDR3 bases are TGTGCCAGCAGTCCCCGGGACAGGGTCGAGATCACTGAAGCTTTCTTT. Translating it yields CASSPRDRVEITEAFF.

The chain employs TRBV28 and TRBJ2-3, with TRBD2 as a possible D gene (5 bases). The germline CDR1 and CDR2 sequences are MDHEN and SYDVKM. CDR3 length: 16 residues. V was pared by 4 bases and J by 4 bases, with 18 bases between. The CDR3 spells CASSSFTDRGSDTQYF. The CDR3 nucleotides read TGTGCCAGCAGTTCTTTTACGGACCGGGGTTCAGATACGCAGTATTTT.

The V and J genes are TRBV29-1 and TRBJ2-7, with 14 bases matching TRBD2. This CDR3 contains 14 residues. CDR1 and CDR2 from the germline V gene are SQVTM and ANQGSEA. The V segment lost 6 bases and the J segment 7 bases; nucleotides outside the gene matches: 8. Here the CDR3 DNA reads TGCAGCGTCGCCGGACTAGCGGGGGGAAATGAGCAGTACTTC. Its protein is CSVAGLAGGNEQYF.

The rearrangement joins TRBV9 to TRBJ2-1; D is ambiguous. Trimming removed 1 base from V and 2 bases from J, with 10 bases in between. The CDR3 is 15 amino acids. CDR1 and CDR2 (germline): SGDLS, YYNGEE. For the CDR3, the DNA is TGTGCCAGCAGCGTAATGCCCCAGACCTACAATGAGCAGTTCTTC. Protein product: CASSVMPQTYNEQFF.

This clonotype was found a few times. J is TRBJ1-1 and V is TRBV11-2; no clear D gene. CDR1 is SGHAT and CDR2 is FQNNGV in the germline V gene. The CDR3 runs to 14 residues. V was clipped by 2 bases and J by 4 bases, with 11 bases between them. The CDR3 nucleotides are TGTGCCAGCAGCTTAAGATCCGCCGGCACTGAAGCTTTCTTT. It codes for CASSLRSAGTEAFF.

This clonotype was detected a few times. This chain joins TRBV7-2 and TRBJ2-3; 9 bases fit TRBD2. J was trimmed by 5 bases and V by 5 bases; bases with no gene match: 8. The CDR3 is 15 amino acids. In germline, CDR1 is SGHTA, CDR2 FQGNSA. This CDR3 is CASSLSAGGGDTQYF. CDR3 bases: TGTGCCAGCAGCCTCTCGGCGGGGGGGGGAGATACGCAGTATTTT.

This chain uses TRBV10-3 with TRBJ1-4, with D tentatively TRBD1 (5 bases). Germline CDR1 ENHRY, CDR2 SYGVKD. The CDR3 sequence is 13 residues long. The V gene lost 6 bases and the J gene lost 4 bases, with 9 bases spanning the gap. The CDR3 here is CAISQQDNEKLFF. CDR3 in DNA: TGTGCCATCAGCCAACAGGATAATGAAAAACTGTTTTTT.

Only a few counts were recorded for this clonotype. V and J are TRBV15 and TRBJ2-1; 7 positions agree with TRBD2. Trimming cost V 1 base and J 8 bases; bases outside gene matches: 8. The CDR3 is made up of 15 amino acids. Germline V lookup: CDR1 LNHNV, CDR2 YYDKDF (reference sequence). The CDR3 DNA follows: TGTGCCACCAGCAGAGTACGCGGGAGTCTGGATGAGCAGTTCTTC. This encodes CATSRVRGSLDEQFF.